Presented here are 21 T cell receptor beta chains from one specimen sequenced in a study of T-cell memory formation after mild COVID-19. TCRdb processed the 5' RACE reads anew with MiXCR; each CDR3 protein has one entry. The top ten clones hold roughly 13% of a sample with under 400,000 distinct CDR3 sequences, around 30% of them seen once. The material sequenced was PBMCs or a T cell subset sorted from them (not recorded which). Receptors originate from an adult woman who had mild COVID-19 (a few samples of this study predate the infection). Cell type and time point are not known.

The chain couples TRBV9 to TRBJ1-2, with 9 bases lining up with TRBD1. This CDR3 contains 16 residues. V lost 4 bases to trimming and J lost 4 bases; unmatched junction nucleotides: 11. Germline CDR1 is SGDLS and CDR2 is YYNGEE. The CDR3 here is CASSQTGQGYAYGYTF. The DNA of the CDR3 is TGTGCCAGCAGCCAGACCGGACAGGGGTACGCCTATGGCTACACCTTC.

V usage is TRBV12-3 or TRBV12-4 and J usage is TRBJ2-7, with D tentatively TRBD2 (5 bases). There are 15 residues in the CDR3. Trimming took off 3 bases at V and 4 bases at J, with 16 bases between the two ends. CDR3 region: CASSFHASGKYEQYF. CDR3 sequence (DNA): TGTGCCAGCAGTTTTCATGCCTCGGGAAAATACGAGCAGTACTTC.

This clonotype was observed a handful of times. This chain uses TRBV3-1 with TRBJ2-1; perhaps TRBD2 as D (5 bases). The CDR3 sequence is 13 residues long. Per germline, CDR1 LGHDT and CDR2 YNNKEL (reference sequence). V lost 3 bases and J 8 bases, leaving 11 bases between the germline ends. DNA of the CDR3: TGTGCCAGCAGCCACCTAGTGGGAGATGAGCAGTTCTTC. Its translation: CASSHLVGDEQFF.

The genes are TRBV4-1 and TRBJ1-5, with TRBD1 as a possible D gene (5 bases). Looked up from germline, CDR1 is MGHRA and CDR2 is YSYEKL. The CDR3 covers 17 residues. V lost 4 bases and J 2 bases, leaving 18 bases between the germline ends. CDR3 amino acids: CASSPRGWGDGNQPQHF. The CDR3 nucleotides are TGCGCCAGCAGCCCGCGCGGGTGGGGGGATGGCAATCAGCCCCAGCATTTT.

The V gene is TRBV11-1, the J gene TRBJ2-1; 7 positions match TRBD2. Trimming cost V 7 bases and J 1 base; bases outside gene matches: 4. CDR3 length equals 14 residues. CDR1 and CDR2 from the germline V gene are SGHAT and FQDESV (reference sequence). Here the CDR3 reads CASTSGGSYNEQFF. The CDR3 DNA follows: TGTGCCAGCACCTCGGGGGGATCCTACAATGAGCAGTTCTTC.

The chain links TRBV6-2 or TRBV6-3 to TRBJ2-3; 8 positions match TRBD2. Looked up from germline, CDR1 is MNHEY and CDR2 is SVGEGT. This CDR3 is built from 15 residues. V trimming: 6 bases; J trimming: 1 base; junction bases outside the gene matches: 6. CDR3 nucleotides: TGTGCCAGCAGCCCGGGACTAGGTGGCACAGATACGCAGTATTTT. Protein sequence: CASSPGLGGTDTQYF.

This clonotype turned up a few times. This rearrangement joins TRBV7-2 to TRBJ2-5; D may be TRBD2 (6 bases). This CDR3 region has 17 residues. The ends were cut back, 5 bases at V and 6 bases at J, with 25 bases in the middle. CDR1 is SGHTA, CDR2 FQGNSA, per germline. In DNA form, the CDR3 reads TGTGCCAGCAGCCCCGTGCACAAGGGCCCGGCGGGGAAGACCCAGTACTTC. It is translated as CASSPVHKGPAGKTQYF.

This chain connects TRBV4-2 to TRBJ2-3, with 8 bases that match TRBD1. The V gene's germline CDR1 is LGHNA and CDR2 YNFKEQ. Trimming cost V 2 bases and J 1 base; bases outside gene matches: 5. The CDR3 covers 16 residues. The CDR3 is CASSQTPGGRTDTQYF. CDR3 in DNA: TGTGCCAGCAGCCAAACCCCAGGGGGCCGCACAGATACGCAGTATTTT.

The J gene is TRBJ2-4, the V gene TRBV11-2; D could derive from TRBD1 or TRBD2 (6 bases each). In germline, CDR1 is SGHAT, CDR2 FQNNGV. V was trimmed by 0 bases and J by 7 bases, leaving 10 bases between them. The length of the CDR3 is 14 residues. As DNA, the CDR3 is TGTGCCAGCAGCTTAGATACAGGGAGGAACATTCAGTACTTC. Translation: CASSLDTGRNIQYF.

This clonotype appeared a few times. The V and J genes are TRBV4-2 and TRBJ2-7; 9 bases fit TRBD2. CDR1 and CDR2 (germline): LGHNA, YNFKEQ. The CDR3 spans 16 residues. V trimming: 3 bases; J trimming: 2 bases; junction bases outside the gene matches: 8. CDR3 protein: CASSHPREGPTYEQYF. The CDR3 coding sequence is TGTGCCAGCAGCCATCCGCGGGAGGGCCCCACCTACGAGCAGTACTTC.

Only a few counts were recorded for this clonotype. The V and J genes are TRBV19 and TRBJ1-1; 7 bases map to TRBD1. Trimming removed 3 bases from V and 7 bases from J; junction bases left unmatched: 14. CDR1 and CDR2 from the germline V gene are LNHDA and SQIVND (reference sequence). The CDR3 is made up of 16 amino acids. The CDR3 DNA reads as TGTGCCAGTAGTATGGATAGCTGGGTCAGGGGGAGTGAAGCTTTCTTT. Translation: CASSMDSWVRGSEAFF. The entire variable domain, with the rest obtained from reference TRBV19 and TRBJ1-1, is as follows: DGGITQSPKYLFRKEGQNVTLSCEQNLNHDAMYWYRQDPGQGLRLIYYSQIVNDFQKGDIAEGYSVSREKKESFPLTVTSAQKNPTAFYLCASSMDSWVRGSEAFFGQGTRLTVV.

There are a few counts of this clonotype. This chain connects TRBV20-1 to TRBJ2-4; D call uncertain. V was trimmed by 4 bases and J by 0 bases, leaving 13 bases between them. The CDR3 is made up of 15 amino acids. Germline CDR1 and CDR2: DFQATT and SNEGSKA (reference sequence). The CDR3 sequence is CSAMFSSLAKNIQYF. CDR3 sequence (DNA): TGCAGTGCTATGTTCAGCAGCCTAGCCAAAAACATTCAGTACTTC.

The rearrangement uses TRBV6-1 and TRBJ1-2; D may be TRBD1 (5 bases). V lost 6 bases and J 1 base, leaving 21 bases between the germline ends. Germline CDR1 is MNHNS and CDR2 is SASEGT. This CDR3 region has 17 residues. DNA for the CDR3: TGTGCCAGCAGCGCCCGGGGGACTAATACTTATAACTATGGCTACACCTTC. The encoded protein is CASSARGTNTYNYGYTF.

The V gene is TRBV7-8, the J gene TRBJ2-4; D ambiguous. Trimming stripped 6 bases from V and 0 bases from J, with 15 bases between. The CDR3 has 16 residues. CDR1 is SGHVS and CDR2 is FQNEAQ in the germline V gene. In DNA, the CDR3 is TGTGCCAGCAGTTATCCAGACTCCCTAGCCAAAAACATTCAGTACTTC. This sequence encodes CASSYPDSLAKNIQYF.

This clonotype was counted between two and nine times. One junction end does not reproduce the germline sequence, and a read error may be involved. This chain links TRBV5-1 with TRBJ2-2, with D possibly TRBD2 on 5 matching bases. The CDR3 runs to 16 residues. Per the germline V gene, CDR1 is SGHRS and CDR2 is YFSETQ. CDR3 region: CASSDARASNTGELIF. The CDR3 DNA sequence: TGCGCCAGCAGCGACGCACGGGCATCGAACACCGGGGAGCTGATTTTT.

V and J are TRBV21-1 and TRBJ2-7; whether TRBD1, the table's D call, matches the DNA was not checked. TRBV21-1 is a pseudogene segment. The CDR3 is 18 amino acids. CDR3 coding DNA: TGTGCCAGCAGCAAGGCCCCCCTGACGGCGGGAGTCTCCTACGAGCAGTACTTC. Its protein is CASSKAPLTAGVSYEQYF.

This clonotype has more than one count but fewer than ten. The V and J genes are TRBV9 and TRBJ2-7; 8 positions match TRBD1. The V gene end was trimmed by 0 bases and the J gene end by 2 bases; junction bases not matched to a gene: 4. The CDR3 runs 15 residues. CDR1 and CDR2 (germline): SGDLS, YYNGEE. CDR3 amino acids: CASSVGTGGTYEQYF. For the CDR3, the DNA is TGTGCCAGCAGCGTAGGAACAGGGGGGACCTACGAGCAGTACTTC.

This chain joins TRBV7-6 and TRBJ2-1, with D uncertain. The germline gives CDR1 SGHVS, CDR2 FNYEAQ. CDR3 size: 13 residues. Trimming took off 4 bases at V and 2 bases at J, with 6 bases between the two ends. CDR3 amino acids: CASSSAAYNEQFF. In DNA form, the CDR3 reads TGTGCCAGCAGCTCCGCGGCCTACAATGAGCAGTTCTTC.

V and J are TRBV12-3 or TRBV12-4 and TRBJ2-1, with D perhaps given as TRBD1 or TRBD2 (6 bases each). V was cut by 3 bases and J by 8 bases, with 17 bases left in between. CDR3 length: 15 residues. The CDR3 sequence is CASSFIGGAGDEQFF. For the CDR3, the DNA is TGTGCCAGCAGTTTTATTGGCGGGGCAGGGGATGAGCAGTTCTTC.

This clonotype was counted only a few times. This CDR3 is CASSKGGRETQYF. The CDR3 nucleotides are TGCGCCAGCAGCAAGGGAGGCAGAGAGACCCAGTACTTC. This chain uses TRBV4-1 with TRBJ2-5, with D perhaps TRBD2 (6 bases). Per germline, CDR1 MGHRA and CDR2 YSYEKL. The V and J ends lost 5 bases and 4 bases respectively, with 11 bases between them. CDR3 length: 13 amino acids.

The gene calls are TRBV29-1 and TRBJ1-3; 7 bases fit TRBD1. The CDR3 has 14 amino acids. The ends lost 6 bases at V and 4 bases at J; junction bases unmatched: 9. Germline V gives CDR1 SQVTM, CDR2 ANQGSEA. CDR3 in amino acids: CSVCRGEAGNTIYF. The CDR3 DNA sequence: TGCAGCGTGTGCAGGGGGGAGGCAGGAAACACCATATATTTT. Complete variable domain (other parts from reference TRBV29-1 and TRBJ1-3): SAVISQKPSRDICQRGTSLTIQCQVDSQVTMMFWYRQQPGQSLTLIATANQGSEATYESGFVIDKFPISRPNLTFSTLTVSNMSPEDSSIYLCSVCRGEAGNTIYFGEGSWLTVV.